The present entry profiles one T cell receptor (beta chain) with its context. Clones were sequenced by immunoSEQ multiplex PCR, and TCRdb holds only the in-frame ones, with some missing. In the table there are about 9,300 clones, approximately 80% of which are singletons. Recipients were bled about 28 days pretransplant and at posttransplant days 30, 100, 180. Germline V gene sequence: CDR1 ENHRY, CDR2 SYGVKD. The CDR3 is made up of 14 amino acids. V shed 11 bases, J shed 0 bases, and the junction held 7 bases outside the gene matches. The sample is drawn from a study of T cell clonotyping in hematopoietic cell transplantation.

The origin of this receptor is a male patient aged 55 to 70 who had an allogeneic stem cell transplant from an unrelated donor, so the T cells may come from the graft donor. Some clones in this sample may be carry-over from other donors' samples. The specimen comprised PBMCs, sampled at the time of graft-versus-host disease after allogeneic stem cell transplant. The chain links TRBV10-3 to TRBJ1-5, with 7 bases fitting TRBD1. The CDR3 DNA follows: TGTGCCTCAAACACAGGGGATAGCAATCAGCCCCAGCATTTT. This translates into CASNTGDSNQPQHF.